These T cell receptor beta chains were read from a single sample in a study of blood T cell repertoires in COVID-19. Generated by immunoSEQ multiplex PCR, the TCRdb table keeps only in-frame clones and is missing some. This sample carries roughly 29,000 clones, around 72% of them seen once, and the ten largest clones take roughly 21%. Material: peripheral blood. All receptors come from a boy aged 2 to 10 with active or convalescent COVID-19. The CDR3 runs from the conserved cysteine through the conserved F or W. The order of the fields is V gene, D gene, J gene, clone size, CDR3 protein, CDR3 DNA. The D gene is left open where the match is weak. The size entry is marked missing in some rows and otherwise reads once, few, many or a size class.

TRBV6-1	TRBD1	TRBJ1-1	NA	CASSAPDRGTGKGNTEAFF	TGTGCCAGCAGTGCCCCGGATAGGGGGACAGGGAAGGGGAACACTGAAGCTTTCTTT
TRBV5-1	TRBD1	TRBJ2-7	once	CASSSGTASYEQYF	TGCGCCAGCAGCTCCGGGACAGCTTCCTACGAGCAGTACTTC
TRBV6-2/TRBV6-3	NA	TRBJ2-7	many	CASSYGAGPTPYEQYF	TGTGCCAGCAGTTACGGGGCGGGACCCACCCCCTACGAGCAGTACTTC
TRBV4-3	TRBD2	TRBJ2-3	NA	CASSLTRTSSFPDTQYF	TGCGCCAGCAGCCTCACCCGGACTAGCTCGTTCCCAGATACGCAGTATTTT
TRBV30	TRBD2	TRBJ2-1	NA	CAWSVQIAGDSYNEQFF	TGTGCCTGGAGTGTACAGATAGCGGGAGATTCCTACAATGAGCAGTTCTTC
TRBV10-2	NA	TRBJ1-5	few	CASGWGRDQPQHF	TGCGCCAGCGGCTGGGGGCGAGATCAGCCCCAGCATTTT
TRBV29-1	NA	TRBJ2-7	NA	CSVGGDPYEQYF	TGCAGCGTTGGCGGAGACCCCTACGAGCAGTACTTC
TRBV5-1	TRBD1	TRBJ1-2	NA	CASSLGGGDGYTF	TGCGCCAGCAGCTTGGGAGGGGGCGATGGCTACACCTTC
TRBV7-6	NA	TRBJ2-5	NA	CASSPWGGQETQYF	TGTGCCAGCAGCCCCTGGGGGGGCCAGGAGACCCAGTACTTC
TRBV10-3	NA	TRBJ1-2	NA	CAISTTGGGSGYTF	TGTGCCATCAGTACAACTGGGGGGGGCTCTGGCTACACCTTC
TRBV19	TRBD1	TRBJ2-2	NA	CASSLPGGWAGELFF	TGTGCCAGTAGTCTTCCAGGGGGCTGGGCCGGGGAGCTGTTTTTT
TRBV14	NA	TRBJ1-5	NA	CASPEGDSNQPQHF	TGTGCCAGCCCGGAAGGAGATAGCAATCAGCCCCAGCATTTT
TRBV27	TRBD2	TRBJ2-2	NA	CASSLEASGRFTGELFF	TGTGCCAGCAGTTTAGAGGCTAGCGGGAGGTTTACCGGGGAGCTGTTTTTT
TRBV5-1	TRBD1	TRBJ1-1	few	CASSDGDRVGNTEAFF	TGCGCCAGCAGCGACGGGGACAGGGTGGGGAACACTGAAGCTTTCTTT
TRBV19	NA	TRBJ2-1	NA	CASSPHWSPIYNEQFF	TGTGCCAGTAGTCCCCACTGGAGCCCCATTTACAATGAGCAGTTCTTC
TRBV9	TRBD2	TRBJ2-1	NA	CASTPGLAGNEQFF	TGTGCCAGCACGCCGGGACTAGCGGGGAATGAGCAGTTCTTC
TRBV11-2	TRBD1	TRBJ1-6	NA	CASSLWDRVASPLHF	TGTGCCAGCAGCTTATGGGACAGGGTGGCTTCACCCCTCCACTTT
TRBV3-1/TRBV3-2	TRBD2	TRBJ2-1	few	CASSQVLAGVEQFF	TGTGCCAGCAGCCAAGTCCTAGCGGGGGTTGAGCAGTTCTTC
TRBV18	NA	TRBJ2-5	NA	CASSPRETQYF	TGTGCCAGCTCACCGCGGGAGACCCAGTACTTC
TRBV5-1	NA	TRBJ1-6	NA	CASSLGQNNSPLHF	TGCGCCAGCAGCTTGGGACAAAATAATTCACCCCTCCACTTT
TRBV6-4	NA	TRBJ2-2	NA	CASHLSPGELFF	TGTGCCAGCCACCTTAGCCCCGGGGAGCTGTTTTTT
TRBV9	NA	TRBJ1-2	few	CASSGPGIGYTF	TGTGCCAGCAGCGGACCAGGGATCGGCTACACCTTC
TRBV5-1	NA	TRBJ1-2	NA	CASSVAVGEINGYTF	TGCGCCAGCAGCGTCGCGGTCGGGGAAATCAATGGCTACACCTTC
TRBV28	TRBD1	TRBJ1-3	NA	CASSPTGGFYTIYF	TGTGCCAGCAGTCCCACAGGGGGCTTTTACACCATATATTTT
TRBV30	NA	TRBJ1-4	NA	CAWSDPNEKLFF	TGTGCCTGGAGTGATCCAAATGAAAAACTGTTTTTT
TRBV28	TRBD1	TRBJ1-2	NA	CASSITGTGSRNGYTF	TGTGCCAGCAGTATTACCGGGACAGGGTCTCGGAATGGCTACACCTTC
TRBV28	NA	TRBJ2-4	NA	CASSTQGSGEAKNIQYF	TGTGCCAGCAGTACTCAGGGTTCGGGTGAAGCCAAAAACATTCAGTACTTC
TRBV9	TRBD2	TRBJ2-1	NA	CASSALSGTSSYNEQFF	TGTGCCAGCAGCGCTCTTAGCGGGACATCCTCCTACAATGAGCAGTTCTTC
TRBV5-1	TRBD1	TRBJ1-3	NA	CASSPISGTDTIYF	TGCGCCAGCAGCCCCATATCCGGGACAGACACCATATATTTT
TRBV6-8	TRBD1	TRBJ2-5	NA	CASSPGQGMQETQYF	TGTGCCAGCAGCCCGGGACAGGGGATGCAAGAGACCCAGTACTTC
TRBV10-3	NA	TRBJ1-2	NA	CAITHGQSAYGYTF	TGTGCCATCACCCACGGACAGTCGGCCTATGGCTACACCTTC
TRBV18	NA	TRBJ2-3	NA	CASSLLAPPDTQYF	TGTGCCAGCTCACTACTAGCCCCCCCAGATACGCAGTATTTT